This TCR beta chain was obtained from a study of blood T cell repertoires in COVID-19. Living in roughly 25 US areas, the participants were between roughly 18 and 89 years of age. Cohort assignment relied on participant-reported clinical history. This clone was found once. In the original analysis: The authors estimated nucleated cell counts from reference gene primer amplification. Clones were read by immunoSEQ multiplex PCR, and TCRdb kept only the in-frame ones, dropping some. That table gives V, J and clone size, and the DNA gave D and trimming. The sample includes about 300,000 clones, around 86% of them seen just once. The source material was PBMCs or T cells enriched from blood (not recorded which). This TCR was recovered from a man aged 55 to 70 who had recovered from COVID-19.

CDR3 residues: CASSEAGERSGAKNIQYF. In DNA form, the CDR3 reads TGTGCCAGCAGTGAAGCCGGGGAAAGGAGTGGAGCCAAAAACATTCAGTACTTC. The chain links TRBV6-1 to TRBJ2-4; D might be TRBD2 (5 bases). Trimming removed 0 bases from V and 0 bases from J, with 15 bases in between. Germline loops: CDR1 MNHNS, CDR2 SASEGT. CDR3 length: 18 amino acids.